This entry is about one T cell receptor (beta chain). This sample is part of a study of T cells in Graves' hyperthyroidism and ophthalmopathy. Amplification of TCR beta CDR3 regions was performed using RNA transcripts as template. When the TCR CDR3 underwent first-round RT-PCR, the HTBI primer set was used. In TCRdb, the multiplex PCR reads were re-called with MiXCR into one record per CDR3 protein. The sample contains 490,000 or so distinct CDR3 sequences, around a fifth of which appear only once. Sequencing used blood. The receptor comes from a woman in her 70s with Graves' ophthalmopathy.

The CDR3 DNA reads as TGCGCCAGCAGCTTTGCTCCCGGCGACGGAGAGACCCAGTACTTC. It translates to CASSFAPGDGETQYF. This sequence joins TRBV5-1 and TRBJ2-5; no reliable D call. This CDR3 contains 15 residues. Deletions cut 2 bases from V and 4 bases from J, with 15 bases between. Germline values: CDR1 SGHRS, CDR2 YFSETQ.